This T cell receptor beta chain was sequenced for a study of Tregs in tolerant kidney transplant recipients. Sequenced by immunoSEQ multiplex PCR; TCRdb stores in-frame clones only, minus some. The top ten hold under 6.5% of the sample, which has about 59,000 clones, 83% seen once. V was pared by 4 bases and J by 8 bases, with 7 bases of the junction left unmatched. CDR1 and CDR2 from the germline V gene are SGHNT and YYREEE (reference sequence). The CDR3 runs to 13 residues. This clone was recorded only once. Its antigen is unknown. Study-wide results and limits: Biological reproducibility was not directly addressed in this study. Tregs expanded with activated donor B cells seemed most donor-specific. Findings come from small patient numbers and require larger validation.

Unstimulated regulatory T cells (CD4+CD25+CD127-), CD4+CD25- non-regulatory cells, CD4 and CD8 cells were FACS-sorted from thawed PBMCs. The chain couples TRBV5-4 to TRBJ1-2; 8 positions agree with TRBD1. The TCR sequence derives from a human donor in good health. The sample was CD4+ T cells from blood. The CDR3 region has the DNA TGTGCCAGCAGCGCGACAGGGGAAGAAGGCTACACCTTC. This translates into CASSATGEEGYTF.